One and the same sample provided the 3 T cell receptor beta chains below, sequenced in a study of shared clonotypes between healthy human individuals. Sequencing used immunoSEQ multiplex PCR; TCRdb keeps in-frame clones, though not all of them. The sample contains more than 900,000 clones, around three quarters of which appear only once. The specimen was memory CD4+ T cells from PBMCs. The sample's subset: CD45RA-negative fraction. The receptors originated from a man younger than 35 in good health. Some clones in this sample may be carry-over from other donors' samples.

The rearrangement joins TRBV28 to TRBJ2-7; D may be TRBD2 (8 bases). The V end lost 7 bases, the J end lost 0 bases, and 22 bases lay between the germline ends. The CDR3 spans 17 residues. Germline V gives CDR1 MDHEN, CDR2 SYDVKM. In nucleotides, the CDR3 is TGTGCCAGCATACAGAACGGGAGGGGGACAGCCTCCTACGAGCAGTACTTC. Protein sequence: CASIQNGRGTASYEQYF. The entire variable domain, with the rest obtained from reference TRBV28 and TRBJ2-7, is as follows: DVKVTQSSRYLVKRTGEKVFLECVQDMDHENMFWYRQDPGLGLRLIYFSYDVKMKEKGDIPEGYSVSREKKERFSLILESASTNQTSMYLCASIQNGRGTASYEQYFGPGTRLTVT.

V is TRBV29-1 and J is TRBJ1-1, with 7 bases that match TRBD1. Germline assignment: CDR1 SQVTM and CDR2 ANQGSEA. The CDR3 has 13 residues. Germline trimming cut 5 bases from V and 5 bases from J; bases unmatched to any gene: 8. CDR3 residues: CSVRGQAKTEAFF. The CDR3 DNA follows: TGCAGCGTTAGAGGACAGGCGAAGACTGAAGCTTTCTTT.

CDR3 in amino acids: CSVQTDRTNYGYTF. In DNA form, the CDR3 reads TGCAGCGTTCAAACAGACAGAACTAACTATGGCTACACCTTC. This chain uses TRBV29-1 with TRBJ1-2; TRBD1 might be the D (5 bases). CDR3 size: 14 residues. In germline, CDR1 is SQVTM, CDR2 ANQGSEA. V was trimmed by 5 bases and J by 0 bases, leaving 13 bases between them.